This is a list of T cell receptor beta chains from one sample in a study of blood T cell repertoires in COVID-19. Assay used: immunoSEQ multiplex PCR; TCRdb lists only in-frame clones, some missing. This table holds 70,000 to 95,000 clones, 89% found once. The material sequenced was peripheral blood. These receptors came from a woman of 80 years or more with active COVID-19. Both conserved end residues are part of each CDR3. D genes are given only for firm matches. A clone size is listed for some rows: how often the clone was seen (once, few, many), or a class if it is expanded.

clone size	D gene	V gene	J gene	CDR3 protein	CDR3 DNA
.	TRBD1	TRBV4-3	TRBJ2-6	CASSRSRTGGPSGANVLTF	TGCGCCAGCAGCCGGTCCCGGACAGGGGGTCCTTCTGGGGCCAACGTCCTGACTTTC
.	TRBD1	TRBV30	TRBJ1-1	CAWREQGATEAFF	TGTGCCTGGAGGGAACAGGGGGCCACTGAAGCTTTCTTT
.	.	TRBV7-8	TRBJ2-3	CASTAKPDTQYF	TGTGCCAGCACCGCCAAGCCGGATACGCAGTATTTT
.	.	TRBV7-9	TRBJ2-7	CASSSRGLGGQYF	TGTGCCAGCAGCTCCCGGGGCCTAGGGGGGCAGTACTTC
.	TRBD1	TRBV5-8	TRBJ1-5	CASSAGQGQPQHF	TGTGCCAGCAGCGCCGGACAGGGGCAGCCCCAGCATTTT
.	.	TRBV7-3	TRBJ2-2	CASSWGGNTGELFF	TGTGCCAGCAGCTGGGGAGGGAACACCGGGGAGCTGTTTTTT
.	TRBD2	TRBV6-5	TRBJ2-7	CASSPQAGGREQYF	TGTGCCAGCAGTCCCCAGGCGGGAGGCCGCGAGCAGTACTTC
.	.	TRBV28	TRBJ2-3	CASSGGSDTQYF	TGTGCCAGCAGCGGAGGCTCAGATACGCAGTATTTT
.	TRBD2	TRBV7-2	TRBJ2-7	CASRADSGLAGYEQYF	TGTGCCAGCAGGGCTGATTCGGGACTAGCGGGGTACGAGCAGTACTTC
once	.	TRBV2	TRBJ1-4	CASRAGWVANEKLFF	TGTGCCAGCAGGGCCGGGTGGGTCGCTAATGAAAAACTGTTTTTT
.	.	TRBV19	TRBJ1-2	CASTGQSNYGYTF	TGTGCCAGTACCGGACAGTCTAACTATGGCTACACCTTC
.	.	TRBV7-6	TRBJ1-6	CASSPQDSRNSPLHF	TGTGCCAGCAGCCCCCAGGACAGCCGAAATTCACCCCTCCACTTT
.	TRBD2	TRBV5-1	TRBJ2-1	CASSLGAGSENEQFF	TGCGCCAGCAGCTTAGGAGCGGGATCAGAAAATGAGCAGTTCTTC
few	TRBD2	TRBV11-2	TRBJ2-1	CASRLAGYGYNEQFF	TGTGCCAGCAGGTTAGCGGGATATGGTTACAATGAGCAGTTCTTC
.	.	TRBV21-1	TRBJ2-7	CASSSQGTLYEQYF	TGTGCCAGCAGCAGCCAGGGGACCCTCTACGAGCAGTACTTC
.	.	TRBV24-1	TRBJ2-5	CATSDPVGRGQETQYF	TGTGCCACCAGTGACCCCGTGGGGCGGGGTCAAGAGACCCAGTACTTC
.	TRBD2	TRBV18	TRBJ2-3	CASSPGRGTDTQYF	TGTGCCAGCTCACCAGGGAGGGGCACAGATACGCAGTATTTT
.	TRBD1	TRBV6-6	TRBJ2-3	CASSRGQGSTDTQYF	TGTGCCAGCAGCCGGGGACAGGGTTCAACAGATACGCAGTATTTT
.	.	TRBV5-5	TRBJ2-5	CASSFGGRETQYF	TGTGCCAGCAGCTTCGGGGGTCGGGAGACCCAGTACTTC
.	TRBD1	TRBV9	TRBJ2-6	CASSLGHRGGISSGANVLTF	TGTGCCAGCAGCTTAGGTCACCGAGGGGGCATCAGCTCTGGGGCCAACGTCCTGACTTTC
once	TRBD1	TRBV11-2	TRBJ1-4	CASSSTRGRREKLFF	TGTGCCAGCAGCTCTACCAGGGGGAGGCGAGAAAAACTGTTTTTT
.	TRBD1	TRBV2	TRBJ2-7	CASSLWDSSYEQYF	TGTGCCAGCAGTTTATGGGACAGCTCCTACGAGCAGTACTTC
.	.	TRBV7-3	TRBJ1-1	CASSVEWNTEAFF	TGTGCCAGCAGCGTAGAGTGGAACACTGAAGCTTTCTTT
.	TRBD1	TRBV30	TRBJ2-6	CAWSGKGARGANVLTF	TGTGCCTGGAGTGGGAAGGGGGCGCGTGGGGCCAACGTCCTGACTTTC
.	.	TRBV7-9	TRBJ1-5	CASTQDNQPQHF	TGTGCCAGCACTCAGGACAATCAGCCCCAGCATTTT
.	.	TRBV5-4	TRBJ1-5	CASSLGQNQPQHF	TGTGCCAGCAGCTTGGGACAGAATCAGCCCCAGCATTTT
.	.	TRBV6-4	TRBJ2-1	CASSSRDSYNEQFF	TGTGCCAGCAGTTCCCGGGACTCCTACAATGAGCAGTTCTTC
.	TRBD2	TRBV5-4	TRBJ2-5	CASSLVTGGQETQYF	TGTGCCAGCAGCTTGGTAACGGGAGGGCAAGAGACCCAGTACTTC